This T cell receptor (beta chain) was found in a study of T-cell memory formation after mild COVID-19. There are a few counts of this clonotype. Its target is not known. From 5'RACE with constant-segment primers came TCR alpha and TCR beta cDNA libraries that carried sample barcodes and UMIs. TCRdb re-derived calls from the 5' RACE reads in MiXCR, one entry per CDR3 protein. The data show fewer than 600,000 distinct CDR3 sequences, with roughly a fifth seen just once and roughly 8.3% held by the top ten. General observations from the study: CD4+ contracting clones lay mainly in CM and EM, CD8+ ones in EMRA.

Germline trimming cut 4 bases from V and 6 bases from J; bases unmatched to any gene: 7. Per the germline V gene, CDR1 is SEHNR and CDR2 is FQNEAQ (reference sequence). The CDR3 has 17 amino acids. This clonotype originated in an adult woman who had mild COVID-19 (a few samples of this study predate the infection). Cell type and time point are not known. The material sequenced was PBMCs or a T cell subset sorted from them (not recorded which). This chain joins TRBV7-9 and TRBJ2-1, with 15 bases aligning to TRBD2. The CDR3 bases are TGTGCCAGCAGCTCCGTCCAGGGACTAGCGGGAGGCAATGAGCAGTTCTTC. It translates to CASSSVQGLAGGNEQFF.